The next 18 T cell receptor beta chains were all read from a single sample in a study of OX40 agonist ivuxolimab in advanced cancers. Libraries were prepared by immunoSEQ multiplex PCR; TCRdb keeps only in-frame clonotypes and omits some of them. The repertoire includes about 100,000 clones, roughly 95% of them detected once, and roughly 0.17% sits in the top ten. This material consisted of CD4+ or CD8+ T cells sorted from blood, taken in a trial of the OX40 agonist ivuxolimab. The receptor source for this set is an adult with an advanced solid tumor such as melanoma, head and neck, liver or kidney cancer.

The DNA of the CDR3 is TGTGCCCCCCCTGAGGCGGGCCGCTACACCTTC. It yields the protein CAPPEAGRYTF. V gene TRBV6-4 combines with J gene TRBJ1-2; no clear D. Trimming took 11 bases from V and 9 from J, leaving 16 bases between them. The CDR3 is 11 amino acids. Germline V gene lookup returns CDR1 MRHNA and CDR2 SNTAGT.

The chain has TRBV4-3 and TRBJ2-3; possible D gene TRBD1, 5 bases. The V and J ends lost 0 bases and 0 bases respectively, with 19 bases between them. This CDR3 contains 19 residues. The V gene's germline CDR1 is LGHNA and CDR2 YSLEER. The CDR3 DNA is TGCGCCAGCAGCCAAGATGAGACAGCCCAACGACCTAGCACAGATACGCAGTATTTT. Its translation is CASSQDETAQRPSTDTQYF.

V usage is TRBV19 and J usage is TRBJ2-7; D gene ambiguous. Germline assignment: CDR1 LNHDA and CDR2 SQIVND (reference sequence). V dropped 2 bases and J dropped 0 bases, with 14 bases sitting between them. CDR3 length: 16 residues. The CDR3 DNA follows: TGTGCCAGTAGTATAAGGCTTTCCCGGAGCTCCTACGAGCAGTACTTC. Protein product: CASSIRLSRSSYEQYF.

This sequence joins TRBV2 and TRBJ2-2, with 7 nucleotides matching TRBD1. J lost 4 bases, V lost 3 bases, and 8 bases had no gene match. Germline CDR1 is SNHLY and CDR2 is FYNNEI. This CDR3 is built from 16 residues. This CDR3 is CASSEVDRAGTGELFF. The CDR3 DNA is TGTGCCAGCAGTGAGGTCGACAGGGCGGGCACCGGGGAGCTGTTTTTT. Complete variable domain (other parts from reference TRBV2 and TRBJ2-2): EPEVTQTPSHQVTQMGQEVILRCVPISNHLYFYWYRQILGQKVEFLVSFYNNEISEKSEIFDDQFSVERPDGSNFTLKIRSTKLEDSAMYFCASSEVDRAGTGELFFGEGSRLTVL.

The chain links TRBV5-1 to TRBJ2-1; D perhaps matches TRBD2 (6 bases). The germline V gene encodes CDR1 SGHRS and CDR2 YFSETQ. The germline V and J ends were trimmed by 2 bases and 8 bases, with 14 bases remaining between them. CDR3 length: 14 amino acids. CDR3 sequence: CASSLNGRGDEQFF. The CDR3 DNA reads as TGCGCCAGCAGCTTAAACGGGCGGGGAGATGAGCAGTTCTTC. The full variable domain, its missing parts supplied by reference TRBV5-1 and TRBJ2-1, is KAGVTQTPRYLIKTRGQQVTLSCSPISGHRSVSWYQQTPGQGLQFLFEYFSETQRNKGNFPGRFSGRQFSNSRSEMNVSTLELGDSALYLCASSLNGRGDEQFFGPGTRLTVL.

V gene TRBV14 combines with J gene TRBJ2-2; D remains unclear. CDR1 and CDR2 (germline): SGHDN, FVKESK. The V end lost 0 bases, the J end lost 3 bases, and 11 bases lay between the germline ends. CDR3 size: 16 residues. The CDR3 loop reads CASSQEIGLYTGELFF. CDR3 sequence (DNA): TGTGCCAGCAGCCAAGAGATAGGGTTGTACACCGGGGAGCTGTTTTTT.

The rearrangement uses TRBV27 and TRBJ1-5, with TRBD1 matching over 8 bases. The J segment lost 2 bases and the V segment lost 4 bases, leaving 4 bases of the junction unmatched. The germline CDR1 and CDR2 sequences are MNHEY and SMNVEV (reference sequence). This CDR3 is built from 15 residues. The CDR3 reads CASSSGQGRNQPQHF. CDR3 sequence (DNA): TGTGCCAGCAGTTCCGGACAGGGACGCAATCAGCCCCAGCATTTT.

This clone was seen a single time. The chain combines TRBV18 with TRBJ2-5, with 9 bases lining up with TRBD1. The germline V gene has CDR1 KGHSH and CDR2 LQKENI. Trimming cost V 2 bases and J 4 bases; bases outside gene matches: 8. CDR3 length: 16 amino acids. CDR3 sequence: CASSPGRGQGSETQYF. The CDR3 DNA is TGTGCCAGCTCACCAGGGAGGGGACAGGGCTCAGAGACCCAGTACTTC. Full variable domain (remainder filled in from reference TRBV18 and TRBJ2-5): NAGVMQNPRHLVRRRGQEARLRCSPMKGHSHVYWYRQLPEEGLKFMVYLQKENIIDESGMPKERFSAEFPKEGPSILRIQQVVRGDSAAYFCASSPGRGQGSETQYFGPGTRLLVL.

The chain has TRBV2 and TRBJ1-2; D gene unclear. The ends were cut back, 7 bases at V and 0 bases at J, with 12 bases in the middle. Germline V gives CDR1 SNHLY, CDR2 FYNNEI. The CDR3 is made up of 14 amino acids. CDR3 loop: CASIADVANYGYTF. CDR3 in DNA: TGTGCCAGCATCGCCGACGTGGCTAACTATGGCTACACCTTC.

This chain joins TRBV14 and TRBJ1-4, with 10 bases lining up with TRBD1. Germline CDR1 and CDR2: SGHDN and FVKESK. The CDR3 has 14 residues. Germline trimming cut 4 bases from V and 6 bases from J; bases unmatched to any gene: 2. For the CDR3, the DNA is TGTGCCAGCAGCCTGACAGGGGGCTATGAAAAACTGTTTTTT. Encoded protein: CASSLTGGYEKLFF.

This clone was found once. The chain couples TRBV20-1 to TRBJ1-1; D not resolved. The CDR3 length is 11 residues. From germline, CDR1 is DFQATT and CDR2 SNEGSKA (reference sequence). Between the trimmed V and J ends, which lost 3 bases and 7 bases, there was a span of 9 bases. Here the CDR3 DNA reads TGCAGTGCTAGTGGGCCAATTGAAGCTTTCTTT. Translating gives CSASGPIEAFF.

The chain joins TRBV27 to TRBJ2-7; TRBD1 aligns across 7 bases. The CDR3 length is 14 residues. From germline, CDR1 is MNHEY and CDR2 SMNVEV (reference sequence). J gave up 0 bases and V 6 bases, and 5 bases lay outside the gene matches. CDR3 DNA: TGTGCCAGCAGCAGAGACAGGGCCTCCTACGAGCAGTACTTC. It specifies CASSRDRASYEQYF.

V usage is TRBV5-4 and J usage is TRBJ1-2, with 8 bases fitting TRBD1. The ends lost 2 bases at V and 6 bases at J; junction bases unmatched: 9. Germline loops: CDR1 SGHNT, CDR2 YYREEE (reference sequence). This CDR3 comprises 15 residues. The CDR3 nucleotides are TGTGCCAGCAGCTTCGGGGACAGGTTCGGTGATGGCTACACCTTC. It encodes CASSFGDRFGDGYTF.

V and J are TRBV5-6 and TRBJ1-2; 7 bases are shared with TRBD1. The CDR3 length is 13 residues. J was trimmed by 4 bases and V by 4 bases; bases with no gene match: 4. Per the germline V gene, CDR1 is SGHDT and CDR2 is YYEEEE. As DNA, the CDR3 is TGTGCCAGCAGCCTGGACAGGTTCTATGGCTACACCTTC. Protein product: CASSLDRFYGYTF. Full variable domain (remainder filled in from reference TRBV5-6 and TRBJ1-2): DAGVTQSPTHLIKTRGQQVTLRCSPKSGHDTVSWYQQALGQGPQFIFQYYEEEERQRGNFPDRFSGHQFPNYSSELNVNALLLGDSALYLCASSLDRFYGYTFGSGTRLTVV.

This sequence joins TRBV4-3 and TRBJ1-4, with D perhaps TRBD1 (5 bases). Germline V gene lookup returns CDR1 LGHNA and CDR2 YSLEER. The CDR3 runs 12 residues. V was clipped by 6 bases and J by 8 bases, with 10 bases between them. The CDR3 protein is CASRGLGEKLFF. DNA for the CDR3: TGCGCCAGCAGGGGGCTGGGAGAAAAACTGTTTTTT.

This rearrangement joins TRBV9 to TRBJ2-6; D unclear. The CDR3 has 15 residues. Trimming stripped 4 bases from V and 0 bases from J, with 8 bases between. The germline V gene encodes CDR1 SGDLS and CDR2 YYNGEE. CDR3 nucleotide sequence: TGTGCCAGCAGCCCCCGGAGCTCTGGGGCCAACGTCCTGACTTTC. This gives the protein CASSPRSSGANVLTF.

The rearrangement links TRBV19 to TRBJ2-3, with 13 bases matching TRBD2. The CDR3 contains 16 residues. J gave up 5 bases and V 4 bases, and 6 bases lay outside the gene matches. Germline-derived CDR1 and CDR2 are LNHDA and SQIVND (reference sequence). The CDR3 DNA is TGTGCCAGTAGTACCCGACTAGCGGGAGGACGAGATACGCAGTATTTT. Encoded protein: CASSTRLAGGRDTQYF.

The rearrangement uses TRBV9 and TRBJ1-1; weak D call: TRBD1 (6 bases). Deletions cut 4 bases from V and 7 bases from J, with 23 bases between. CDR3 size: 16 residues. The germline CDR1 and CDR2 sequences are SGDLS and YYNGEE. The CDR3 protein is CASSPKSGQQFGEAFF. The CDR3 nucleotides read TGTGCCAGCAGCCCCAAGAGCGGACAGCAATTTGGTGAAGCTTTCTTT.